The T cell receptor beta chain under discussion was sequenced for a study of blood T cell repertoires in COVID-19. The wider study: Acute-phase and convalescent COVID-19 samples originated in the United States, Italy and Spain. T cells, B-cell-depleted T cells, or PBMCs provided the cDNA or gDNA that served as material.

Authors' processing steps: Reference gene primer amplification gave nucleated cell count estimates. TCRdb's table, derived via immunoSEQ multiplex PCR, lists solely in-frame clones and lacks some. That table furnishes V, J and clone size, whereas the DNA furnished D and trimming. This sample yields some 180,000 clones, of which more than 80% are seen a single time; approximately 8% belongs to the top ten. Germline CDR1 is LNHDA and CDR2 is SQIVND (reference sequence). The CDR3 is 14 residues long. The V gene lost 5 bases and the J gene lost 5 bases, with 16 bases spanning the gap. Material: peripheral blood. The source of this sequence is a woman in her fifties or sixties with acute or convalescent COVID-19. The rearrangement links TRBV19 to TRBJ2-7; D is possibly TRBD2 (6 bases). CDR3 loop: CASSVRDSGDEQYF. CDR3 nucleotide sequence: TGTGCCAGTAGTGTCCGGGACTCCGGGGACGAGCAGTACTTC.